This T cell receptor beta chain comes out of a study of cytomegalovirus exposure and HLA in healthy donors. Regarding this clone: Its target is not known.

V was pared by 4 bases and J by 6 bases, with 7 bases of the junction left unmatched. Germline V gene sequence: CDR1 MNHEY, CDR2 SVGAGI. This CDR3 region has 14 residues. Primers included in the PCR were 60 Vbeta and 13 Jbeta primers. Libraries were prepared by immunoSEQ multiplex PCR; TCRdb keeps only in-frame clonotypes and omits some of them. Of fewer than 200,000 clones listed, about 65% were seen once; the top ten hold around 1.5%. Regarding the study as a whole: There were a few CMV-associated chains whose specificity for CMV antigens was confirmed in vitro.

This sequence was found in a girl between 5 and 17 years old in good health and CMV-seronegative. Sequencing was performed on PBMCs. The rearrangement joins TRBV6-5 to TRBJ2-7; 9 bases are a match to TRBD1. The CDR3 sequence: CASSSGTGFVEQYF. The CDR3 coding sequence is TGTGCCAGCAGTTCCGGGACAGGGTTCGTCGAGCAGTACTTC.